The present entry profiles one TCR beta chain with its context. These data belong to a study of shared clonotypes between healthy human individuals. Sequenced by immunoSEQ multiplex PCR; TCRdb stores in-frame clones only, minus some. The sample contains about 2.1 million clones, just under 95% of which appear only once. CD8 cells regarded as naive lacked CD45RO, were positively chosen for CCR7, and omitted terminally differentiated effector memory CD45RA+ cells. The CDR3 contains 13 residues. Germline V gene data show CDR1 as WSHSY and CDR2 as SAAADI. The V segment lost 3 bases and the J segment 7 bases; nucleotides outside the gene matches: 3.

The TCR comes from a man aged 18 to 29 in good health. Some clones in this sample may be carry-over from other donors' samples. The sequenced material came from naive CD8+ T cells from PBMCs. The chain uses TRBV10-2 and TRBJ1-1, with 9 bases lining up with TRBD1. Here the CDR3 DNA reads TGCGCCAGCAGTGACGGGACAGGGCGTGAAGCTTTCTTT. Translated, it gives CASSDGTGREAFF.